The text below deals with one T cell receptor beta chain. Its antigen target is currently unknown. No base-level quality is on record; no much larger clone is a single base apart. The CDR3 regions of human TCRbeta chains were analyzed by immunosequencing. The authors' analysis ran thus. TCRs in the repertoires were matched against a reference library of SARS-CoV-2-specific TCRs that had been generated with the MIRA antigen-specificity platform. Breadth meant the fraction of unique TCRs that were SARS-CoV-2-associated, whereas depth meant the fraction of total T cells that were SARS-CoV-2-associated. Each spike-specific TCR was assigned to its reactive spike region and to a CD4 or CD8 class using the MIRA data. Log10-transformed breadth and depth values were compared by one-way ANOVA with Sidak's multiple comparisons tests. TCRdb carries this immuneACCESS record with in-frame sequences only. Its versions omit some clonotypes, under half of them owing to an unresolved V gene in the studies checked, with the rest unexplained. V, J and clone size derive from that table, while D and trimming were established from the DNA sequence. Here the sample has some 150,000 clones; roughly 90% occur a single time. About 3% of the sample is held by the ten biggest clonotypes.

Measured from the cysteine to the phenylalanine, the CDR3 is 13 residues long. Solely the CDR3 DNA is kept, with 39 bases framed from the first base. The germline V gene specifies SGHTA as CDR1 and FQGTGA as CDR2. The germline ends are 8 bases apart after V is trimmed by 3 bases and J by 6 bases. The sample's time point label, decoded: baseline before first vaccination. The vaccinee samples were drawn from two UK trials, COV001 and COV002, one of which was a single-blind randomized controlled phase 2/3 trial testing AZD1222 (ChAdOx1 nCoV-19) in healthy adults. For TCRbeta chain sequencing, PBMC samples from trial participants were taken at day 0 and at day 28 after the second dose. The data originate from a study of T cell responses to AZD1222 COVID-19 vaccine (dated by TCRdb to about 2021). With respect to the entire study: AZD1222 recipients with second doses at about 4 weeks or about 12 weeks were pooled, because spike-specific TCR depth and breadth did not differ between schedules. Trial participants were enrolled into age subgroups of 18-55, 56-69 and 70-plus years, which contained approximately 150, 28 and 58 TCR-sequenced participants, respectively. TCR sequencing covered 233 trial participants: 200 to 220 given two doses of AZD1222 and 26 given two doses of MenACWY control vaccine. General conclusions and limits of the study: In the small 56-69-year group, the increase in depth fell short of significance, most likely because of low power. Only six or seven AZD1222 recipients were SARS-CoV-2 seropositive at baseline, limiting conclusions about previously exposed vaccinees. Because no samples from the day 14 peak response were available, repertoires could be characterized only after the peak T cell response. Participants were mostly white British and included more females than males, and it was suggested by the authors that clonal diversity may have been underestimated. Reportedly, close to half of the unique spike-specific TCRs recognized epitopes lying outside the regions that are mutated in the B.1.351 and B.1.1.7 variants. The vaccine-associated CD4 TCRs covered the entire spike protein, and the dominant responses fell in regions 160-218 and 743-854. After two AZD1222 doses, spike-specific TCR breadth and depth were significantly higher than at day 0 and than in MenACWY recipients.

This chain is built from TRBV7-3 and TRBJ2-2; the D gene is perhaps TRBD2, from 5 matching bases. The material was peripheral blood, obtained on day 0 of AZD1222 vaccination. This receptor was taken from an adult in good health. The nucleotide sequence is TGTGCCAGCAGCTTTCACGGGGCCGGGGAGCTGTTTTTT. Translated, this gives CASSFHGAGELFF.